This TCR beta chain was obtained from a study of blood T cell repertoires in COVID-19 (dated by TCRdb to 2020 to 2021). Background for the entire study: The collaborator samples originated in the United States, Italy and Spain and spanned the acute and convalescent phases of COVID-19. The repertoires were released in a freely available public database intended as a resource for research on the immune response to SARS-CoV-2. A de-identified subject ID, COVID-19 status, age in years and sex were almost always included in the sample metadata. Subjects who had been exposed to COVID-19, were actively infected with it, or had recovered from it provided the deeply sampled blood TCRbeta repertoires that made up the dataset. Where available, HLA class I and class II types were obtained from metadata supplied by the sample provider rather than from assay-based typing. Samples came from the ongoing ImmuneRACE study (first 160 participants) plus 1,254 subjects from 6 global collaborators. The material from the prospective study consisted of cDNA or gDNA derived from T cells, B-cell-depleted T cells, or PBMCs.

TCRbeta CDR3 regions were amplified from genomic DNA using the immunoSEQ Assay, a bias-controlled multiplex PCR. The authors processed their data as follows. The number of nucleated cells in each sample was estimated from the amplification of reference gene primers within the assay. Sequence reads were collapsed and filtered to measure the absolute abundance of every unique TCRbeta CDR3 rearrangement. Productive Simpson clonality was computed per sample as the square root of Simpson's diversity index over productive rearrangements. The clones in this table, taken by TCRdb from immuneACCESS, are in-frame only. Not every clone is retained; where verified, under half of the shortfall comes from an unresolved V gene, and the cause of the rest is unknown. D and trimming come from the DNA, and the V and J calls and clone size come from that table. This sample gives 370,000 or so clones in total; approximately 89% of them show up just once. The ten largest clones take up 1% to 1.5% of the sample.

Broader findings and caveats from the paper: How much clinical and demographic metadata was included differed by source and by participant, and the metadata was provided uncurated.

Participants in the prospective study were enrolled through a virtual design, were aged 18 to 89 years, and lived in roughly 24 United States geographic areas. In the prospective study, participants were assigned to cohorts based on the clinical history participants reported in a screening survey and a study questionnaire. For ImmuneRACE Cohort 3, a participant was defined as recovered based on two consecutive negative NP/OP PCR tests, clearance by a healthcare professional, or resolution of symptoms. In the prospective study, mobile phlebotomists collected whole blood, serum and a nasopharyngeal or oropharyngeal swab from each participant. Over an approximately 2-month period, participants in the prospective study had the option of providing additional blood draws and questionnaires. Prospective study blood samples were shipped either frozen or at room temperature before DNA extraction. V loses 0 bases, J loses 7 bases, and the germline ends lie 10 bases apart. The CDR3 numbers 14 residues from cysteine through phenylalanine. Only the CDR3 region is kept as DNA, spanning 42 bases read in frame from base 1. The germline V gene yields LGHNA for CDR1 and YNFKEQ for CDR2.

Of note for this clone: The antigen it binds to is not known. The sample holds no much larger clone one base away, and base qualities are not on file.

This TCR was sampled from a man aged 25 to 40 who had recovered from COVID-19. The specimen was PBMCs or T cells enriched from blood (not recorded which). The V and J segments used are TRBV4-2 and TRBJ2-1; TRBD2 is a weak D gene call, 6 bases matching. The sequence in DNA is TGTGCCAGCAGCCAAGACGGGGGTGGGAATGAGCAGTTCTTC. This encodes CASSQDGGGNEQFF.